Reported below is one T cell receptor (beta chain). The test was conducted at deep level. Assay: immunoSEQ multiplex PCR; the TCRdb copy retains only in-frame clones and omits some. The data contain about 1.5 million clones, under 99% of them seen just once; the ten biggest clones take up roughly 0.45%. The entry originates in a study of shared clonotypes between healthy human individuals. Study context: Donor ages ranged 18 to 49 years: a couple of women, a few men.

Germline V gene lookup returns CDR1 MGHDK and CDR2 SYGVNS. Trimming stripped 6 bases from V and 9 bases from J, with 18 bases between. The CDR3 contains 14 residues. V gene TRBV25-1 combines with J gene TRBJ2-1; no clear D. The source is a man in his thirties or forties in good health. Material for sequencing was naive CD4+ T cells sorted from blood. Subset of the sample: CD45RA+ positively selected. CDR3 nucleotide sequence: TGTGCCAGCAGGACCTCAGGCTCCGGGTTTGAGCAGTTCTTC. This encodes CASRTSGSGFEQFF.